This T cell receptor beta chain was obtained from a study of T cell responses to AZD1222 COVID-19 vaccine. As regards this clone: Its antigen is not identified.

General study results and limits: Donors were chiefly white British, with a greater number of females, and clonal diversity was perhaps underestimated. Seropositivity was recorded at baseline in only a handful of AZD1222 recipients. Spike was spanned by vaccine-associated CD4 TCRs, which were dominant at 160-218 and 743-854.

CDR1 and CDR2 (germline): SGHTA, FQGNSA. The CDR3 runs 15 residues. The J segment lost 7 bases and the V segment lost 5 bases, leaving 13 bases of the junction unmatched. Sequencing used immunoSEQ multiplex PCR; TCRdb keeps in-frame clones, though not all of them. The repertoire includes tens of thousands of clones, roughly nine tenths of them detected once, and 4.2% sits in the top ten. The sample was peripheral blood, taken on day 0 of AZD1222 vaccination. This sequence originates from an adult in good health. V is TRBV7-2 and J is TRBJ2-5, with 7 bases fitting TRBD1. The DNA of the CDR3 is TGTGCCAGCAGCAACCGGGACAGTGATTTGGGGACCCAGTACTTC. Protein sequence: CASSNRDSDLGTQYF.